Listed here are 26 T cell receptor beta chains from one sample, sequenced in a study of T cell repertoires in cytomegalovirus infection. TCRdb reprocessed the reads via MiXCR and lists one record per CDR3 protein. The sample has some 800,000 distinct CDR3 sequences; roughly 33% are singletons. No antigens are known for them. The sample in question was cultured CD8+ T cells from PBMCs, obtained from culture after CMV antigen stimulation. These receptors were collected from a human donor in good health (CMV status not recorded). Some clones in this sample may be carry-over from other donors' samples.

V gene TRBV7-8 combines with J gene TRBJ1-1; 11 bases match TRBD1. The CDR3 sequence is 16 residues long. The V gene's germline CDR1 is SGHVS and CDR2 FQNEAQ. Trimming took 1 base from V and 1 from J; bases not matched to a gene: 2. Here the CDR3 reads CASSLGGQGGNTEAFF. The CDR3 nucleotides read TGTGCCAGCAGCTTAGGGGGACAGGGGGGGAACACTGAAGCTTTCTTT.

The chain carries TRBV20-1 and TRBJ2-1; D not certain. Germline CDR1 is DFQATT and CDR2 is SNEGSKA (reference sequence). Deletions cut 0 bases from V and 0 bases from J, with 15 bases between. This CDR3 is built from 17 residues. DNA of the CDR3: TGCAGTGCTAGAGATCCGGTAGATAGCAGCTCCTACAATGAGCAGTTCTTC. Translation: CSARDPVDSSSYNEQFF.

This clonotype was detected many times. J is TRBJ2-5 and V is TRBV7-8; no clear D. CDR3 length: 13 residues. V lost 5 bases to trimming and J lost 2 bases, with 9 bases between them. Germline V CDR1 and CDR2: SGHVS, FQNEAQ. The CDR3: CASSPELQETQYF. The CDR3 nucleotides read TGTGCCAGCAGCCCCGAGCTTCAAGAGACCCAGTACTTC.

J is TRBJ2-1 and V is TRBV7-4; 7 positions match TRBD1. Looked up from germline, CDR1 is SGHVT and CDR2 is SQSDAQ. The CDR3 loop spans 16 amino acids. V shed 3 bases, J shed 4 bases, and the junction held 9 bases outside the gene matches. CDR3 residues: CASSFAQGVTYNEQFF. The CDR3, as DNA: TGTGCCAGCAGCTTTGCTCAGGGGGTGACTTACAATGAGCAGTTCTTC.

This clonotype was counted many times. The chain is built from TRBV15 and TRBJ1-2, with a possible D match to TRBD1 (5 bases). The CDR3 loop spans 17 amino acids. CDR1 and CDR2 (germline): LNHNV, YYDKDF (reference sequence). The V end lost 3 bases, the J end lost 6 bases, and 23 bases lay between the germline ends. The CDR3 sequence: CATSRSLGADFWDGYTF. CDR3 sequence (DNA): TGTGCCACCAGCAGGAGTCTTGGGGCAGACTTCTGGGATGGCTACACCTTC.

This clonotype occurred a few times. J is TRBJ2-1 and V is TRBV6-6, with D possibly called TRBD1 or TRBD2 (6 bases each). The germline gives CDR1 MNHNY, CDR2 SVGAGI (reference sequence). V was clipped by 2 bases and J by 9 bases, with 17 bases between them. The CDR3 runs 15 residues. The CDR3 nucleotides read TGTGCCAGCAGTTACGTAGAGGGGGGCGATTTTGAGCAGTTCTTC. Amino acids: CASSYVEGGDFEQFF.

The chain has TRBV7-9 and TRBJ2-5; 7 bases are shared with TRBD1. The ends lost 1 base at V and 0 bases at J; junction bases unmatched: 2. Germline V gene data show CDR1 as SEHNR and CDR2 as FQNEAQ (reference sequence). This CDR3 spans 15 amino acids. CDR3 sequence reads: CASSLGQGNQETQYF. The CDR3 DNA reads TGTGCCAGCAGCTTAGGACAGGGAAACCAAGAGACCCAGTACTTC.

The chain employs TRBV4-1 and TRBJ2-2, with TRBD2 matching over 11 bases. V gave up 0 bases and J gave up 6 bases; unmatched junction bases: 3. Per germline, CDR1 MGHRA and CDR2 YSYEKL. The CDR3 totals 16 residues. CDR3 in DNA: TGCGCCAGCAGCCAAGATACTAGCGGGGGTGCCGGGGAGCTGTTTTTT. As protein: CASSQDTSGGAGELFF.

This clonotype was observed many times. This sequence joins TRBV7-2 and TRBJ2-3; D might be TRBD2 (5 bases). Trimming shortened V by 5 bases and J by 1 base, and 10 bases separated the two germline ends. This CDR3 has 14 residues. Germline V gene sequence: CDR1 SGHTA, CDR2 FQGNSA. CDR3 coding DNA: TGTGCCAGCAGCCGTGGACTTCGCACAGATACGCAGTATTTT. Translation gives CASSRGLRTDTQYF. The variable domain in full, with the rest retrieved from reference TRBV7-2 and TRBJ2-3, is GAGVSQSPSNKVTEKGKDVELRCDPISGHTALYWYRQSLGQGLEFLIYFQGNSAPDKSGLPSDRFSAERTGGSVSTLTIQRTQQEDSAVYLCASSRGLRTDTQYFGPGTRLTVL.

In regard to this clonotype: A much larger clone lies one base from this, so it may be a read error. This sequence joins TRBV6-1 and TRBJ2-7; 8 bases line up with TRBD2. This CDR3 has 17 residues. Germline V gives CDR1 MNHNS, CDR2 SASEGT. The CDR3 DNA is TGTGCCAACAGTGAACCCGGGGGGGTAAGGGCCTCCTACGAGCAGTACTTC. Translating gives CANSEPGGVRASYEQYF.

The chain is built from TRBV7-9 and TRBJ2-7; 10 bases line up with TRBD1. After removal of 1 base from V and 6 bases from J, the junction contained 9 bases not matched to a gene. The CDR3 is 16 residues long. Germline CDR1 reads SEHNR; CDR2 reads FQNEAQ (reference sequence). The CDR3 DNA sequence: TGTGCCAGCAGCTTAGGAGGGACAGGGGTGCTTAGCGAGCAGTACGTC. Protein sequence: CASSLGGTGVLSEQYV.

In this sample, this clonotype turned up many times. This rearrangement joins TRBV7-9 to TRBJ1-5; D not resolved. The V gene's germline CDR1 is SEHNR and CDR2 FQNEAQ (reference sequence). Trimming cost V 5 bases and J 0 bases, with 8 bases left between them. This CDR3 is 14 amino acids long. The CDR3 is CASSKGSSNQPQHF. The CDR3 nucleotides are TGTGCCAGCAGCAAAGGTAGTAGCAATCAGCCCCAGCATTTT.

In this sample, this clonotype turned up a few times. The rearrangement joins TRBV6-1 to TRBJ1-1; a possible D gene is TRBD1 (5 bases). Trimming took off 6 bases at V and 0 bases at J, with 11 bases between the two ends. The CDR3 length is 14 residues. Looked up from germline, CDR1 is MNHNS and CDR2 is SASEGT. The CDR3 spells CASRHGGVNTEAFF. DNA for the CDR3: TGTGCCAGCAGGCACGGAGGGGTGAACACTGAAGCTTTCTTT.

The gene calls are TRBV19 and TRBJ2-7; the match to TRBD1 covers 7 bases. The V gene end was trimmed by 4 bases and the J gene end by 5 bases; junction bases not matched to a gene: 8. Germline CDR1 reads LNHDA; CDR2 reads SQIVND (reference sequence). The CDR3 sequence is 14 residues long. The chain's CDR3 is CASSTNRGADEQYV. CDR3 nucleotides: TGTGCCAGTAGTACCAACAGGGGAGCGGACGAGCAGTACGTC.

The chain joins TRBV5-6 to TRBJ2-2; D is undetermined. Germline CDR1 reads SGHDT; CDR2 reads YYEEEE. The CDR3 consists of 17 residues. Between the trimmed V and J ends, which lost 2 bases and 0 bases, there was a span of 14 bases. DNA for the CDR3: TGTGCCAGCAGCTTTTACTCGACAAGCCCGAACACCGGGGAGCTGTTTTTT. Translation: CASSFYSTSPNTGELFF.

The rearrangement links TRBV2 to TRBJ2-7; tentatively, D is TRBD1 (6 bases). Trimming took 6 bases from V and 6 from J, leaving 12 bases between them. This CDR3 is 12 amino acids long. The germline gives CDR1 SNHLY, CDR2 FYNNEI. This CDR3 reads CASRRTALEQYF. The CDR3 nucleotides are TGTGCCAGCAGGCGGACAGCCCTCGAGCAGTACTTC.

In its sample, this clonotype was seen a few times. The chain uses TRBV27 and TRBJ2-1; 9 positions agree with TRBD1. V gave up 10 bases and J gave up 8 bases; unmatched junction bases: 9. The CDR3 runs 13 residues. The V gene's germline CDR1 is MNHEY and CDR2 SMNVEV (reference sequence). The CDR3 is CATLDRGRDEQFF. CDR3 sequence (DNA): TGTGCCACCTTGGACAGGGGTAGGGATGAGCAGTTCTTC.

The chain is built from TRBV9 and TRBJ2-1; D is ambiguous. Germline CDR1 and CDR2: SGDLS and YYNGEE. Trimming cost V 4 bases and J 5 bases, with 7 bases left between them. The CDR3 covers 12 residues. The CDR3 protein is CASSPIDNEQFF. The CDR3 DNA sequence: TGTGCCAGCAGCCCAATCGACAATGAGCAGTTCTTC.

This chain links TRBV6-2 or TRBV6-3 with TRBJ1-2; D possibly corresponds to TRBD1 (6 bases). The CDR3 totals 18 residues. Germline V gene data show CDR1 as MNHEY and CDR2 as SVGEGT. Trimming took 3 bases from V and 7 from J, leaving 27 bases between them. The CDR3 region is CASSYVDQLRGSRGGYTF. CDR3 sequence (DNA): TGTGCCAGCAGTTATGTGGACCAACTAAGGGGGAGCAGGGGTGGCTACACCTTC.

This clonotype turned up a few times. The rearrangement links TRBV10-3 to TRBJ2-3; 11 bases fit TRBD2. Germline V gene lookup returns CDR1 ENHRY and CDR2 SYGVKD. Trimming cost V 5 bases and J 0 bases; bases outside gene matches: 4. The CDR3 loop spans 16 amino acids. DNA for the CDR3: TGTGCCATCAGTCTAGCGGGGGGACCTAGCACAGATACGCAGTATTTT. It is translated as CAISLAGGPSTDTQYF.

This clonotype was detected a few times. The rearrangement uses TRBV2 and TRBJ1-2, with D possibly matching TRBD1 (5 bases). V lost 1 base, J lost 6 bases, and 15 bases lay in between. CDR3 length: 15 amino acids. Germline V gene lookup returns CDR1 SNHLY and CDR2 FYNNEI. CDR3 nucleotides: TGTGCCAGCAGTGAAGGGGGCCGTCGGCGGGATGGCTACACCTTC. This encodes CASSEGGRRRDGYTF.

The CDR3 sequence is CASSRGYEKLFF. The CDR3 bases are TGTGCCAGCAGCCGGGGCTATGAAAAACTGTTTTTT. The rearrangement uses TRBV7-6 and TRBJ1-4; a weak D match, TRBD1 (5 bases). Germline CDR1 SGHVS, CDR2 FNYEAQ. V lost 5 bases, J lost 6 bases, and 7 bases lay in between. CDR3 length: 12 residues.

There are a few counts of this clonotype. V and J are TRBV7-6 and TRBJ1-4; D uncertain. Germline V CDR1 and CDR2: SGHVS, FNYEAQ. This CDR3 spans 14 amino acids. The V end lost 1 base, the J end lost 4 bases, and 7 bases lay between the germline ends. The DNA for the CDR3 is TGTGCCAGCAGCTTAGTGGCAGTTAATGAAAAACTGTTTTTT. Translating it yields CASSLVAVNEKLFF.

This chain joins TRBV2 and TRBJ1-2; 9 bases align to TRBD1. J lost 3 bases, V lost 5 bases, and 10 bases had no gene match. Germline V gene data show CDR1 as SNHLY and CDR2 as FYNNEI. The CDR3 covers 16 residues. The CDR3 sequence is CASSWGQGEGDYGYTF. In DNA, the CDR3 is TGTGCCAGCAGTTGGGGACAGGGTGAGGGGGACTATGGCTACACCTTC.

This clonotype occurred a few times. J is TRBJ2-5 and V is TRBV7-9; possibly TRBD1 for D (6 bases). V gave up 0 bases and J gave up 3 bases, with 8 bases separating them. The CDR3 runs 14 residues. CDR1 is SEHNR, CDR2 FQNEAQ, per germline (reference sequence). This CDR3 reads CASSLAYREETQYF. Written as DNA, the CDR3 is TGTGCCAGCAGCTTAGCTTACAGGGAAGAGACCCAGTACTTC.

This clonotype was counted a few times. The genes are TRBV7-9 and TRBJ1-5; D ambiguous. The ends were cut back, 1 base at V and 0 bases at J, with 7 bases in the middle. The CDR3 loop spans 15 amino acids. Germline V gene sequence: CDR1 SEHNR, CDR2 FQNEAQ (reference sequence). CDR3 nucleotides: TGTGCCAGCAGCTTAGGGTCGTCTAGCAATCAGCCCCAGCATTTT. Translation gives CASSLGSSSNQPQHF.